There are a few counts of the clone carrying this T cell receptor (beta chain). The antigen is undetermined. The sample comes from a study of blood T cells in healthy people across ages. Study-wide points: With age, beta diversity per million T cells declined roughly linearly, significantly by 35 to 40.

CDR1 LGHNA and CDR2 YSLEER come from the germline V gene. The length of the CDR3 is 14 residues. Trimming stripped 4 bases from V and 3 bases from J, with 13 bases between. Combining a sample-barcoded 5' primer with a J-beta primer mix, a second PCR ran for about 6 to 12 cycles. One entry per CDR3 protein results from TCRdb running MiXCR on the 5' RACE reads. The table has hundreds of thousands of distinct CDR3 sequences, around half seen once; the top ten hold 15% to 20%. The sequence was obtained from a man older than 75 in good health. The chain uses TRBV4-3 and TRBJ2-7, with D maybe TRBD2 (6 bases). The source material was blood. The CDR3 sequence is CASSPYRENYEQYF. CDR3 in DNA: TGCGCCAGCAGCCCGTACCGGGAGAACTACGAGCAGTACTTC.